The 32 T cell receptor beta chains reported below all come from one sample, sequenced in a study of response to subunit inactivated influenza vaccine. TCRdb re-called the RT-PCR reads with MiXCR, one entry per CDR3 protein. The data show hundreds of thousands of distinct CDR3 sequences, about 15% seen once. Sequences were derived from PBMCs from blood, sampled around 14 days before vaccination. The receptors here all came from a middle-aged man who received an inactivated influenza vaccine.

This clonotype was counted between two and nine times. V is TRBV20-1 and J is TRBJ1-1; 7 nucleotides line up with TRBD1. Per the germline V gene, CDR1 is DFQATT and CDR2 is SNEGSKA (reference sequence). The length of the CDR3 is 13 residues. The V gene end was trimmed by 4 bases and the J gene end by 1 base; junction bases not matched to a gene: 3. In DNA, the CDR3 is TGCAGTGCTATTGAGGGGGCGAACACTGAAGCTTTCTTT. This encodes CSAIEGANTEAFF.

This clonotype was observed a few times. CDR3 DNA sequence: TGTGCCAGCAGCCCTGCGAGTCCCACAGATACGCAGTATTTT. It encodes CASSPASPTDTQYF. This chain uses TRBV6-1 with TRBJ2-3; D gene unclear. This CDR3 comprises 14 residues. The V gene's germline CDR1 is MNHNS and CDR2 SASEGT. V lost 6 bases and J lost 2, with 12 bases in between.

This clonotype was observed a few times. The chain couples TRBV28 to TRBJ2-7; D gene unclear. V shed 5 bases and J shed 4 bases, with 21 bases lying between them. CDR3 size: 16 residues. Germline V gene data show CDR1 as MDHEN and CDR2 as SYDVKM. DNA for the CDR3: TGTGCCAGCAGTCCTCGTCTCTTGGGCGGTCCTTACGAGCAGTACTTC. Its translation: CASSPRLLGGPYEQYF.

This clonotype was recorded a few times. The chain is built from TRBV12-3 or TRBV12-4 and TRBJ2-3, with D possibly being TRBD2 (6 bases). The CDR3 length is 15 residues. The V end lost 1 base, the J end lost 2 bases, and 10 bases lay between the germline ends. For the CDR3, the DNA is TGTGCCAGCAGTTTAGGGACTACCTACACAGATACGCAGTATTTT. It specifies CASSLGTTYTDTQYF.

The rearrangement uses TRBV2 and TRBJ2-5; the D gene is possibly TRBD1 (5 bases). This CDR3 region has 14 residues. The V end lost 10 bases, the J end lost 1 base, and 16 bases lay between the germline ends. From germline, CDR1 is SNHLY and CDR2 FYNNEI. The CDR3, as DNA: TGTGCCAACACGATACAGGCTCGCCAAGAGACCCAGTACTTC. Its translation is CANTIQARQETQYF.

This clonotype turned up a few times. V and J are TRBV7-2 and TRBJ1-1, with D possibly TRBD1 on 6 matching bases. The CDR3 contains 14 residues. Trimming shortened V by 5 bases and J by 3 bases, and 13 bases separated the two germline ends. Germline CDR1 SGHTA, CDR2 FQGNSA. The CDR3 reads CASSPMPGDTEAFF. The CDR3 bases are TGTGCCAGCAGCCCTATGCCAGGGGACACTGAAGCTTTCTTT. Full variable domain (remainder filled in from reference TRBV7-2 and TRBJ1-1): GAGVSQSPSNKVTEKGKDVELRCDPISGHTALYWYRQSLGQGLEFLIYFQGNSAPDKSGLPSDRFSAERTGGSVSTLTIQRTQQEDSAVYLCASSPMPGDTEAFFGQGTRLTVV.

The chain combines TRBV7-9 with TRBJ2-7, with 7 bases matching TRBD1. V trimming: 4 bases; J trimming: 4 bases; junction bases outside the gene matches: 10. The germline V gene encodes CDR1 SEHNR and CDR2 FQNEAQ (reference sequence). The CDR3 has 15 residues. CDR3 in amino acids: CASSSTNRGEYEQYF. In DNA form, the CDR3 reads TGTGCCAGCAGCTCGACCAACAGGGGAGAGTACGAGCAGTACTTC.

The rearrangement uses TRBV6-5 and TRBJ1-1; the D is unclear. Per germline, CDR1 MNHEY and CDR2 SVGAGI. V lost 6 bases to trimming and J lost 11 bases, with 13 bases between them. The CDR3 extends over 11 amino acids. The chain's CDR3 is CASRSTDRAFF. The CDR3 DNA sequence: TGTGCCAGCAGGTCTACAGACCGGGCTTTCTTT.

The chain links TRBV28 to TRBJ2-7; 8 bases match TRBD2. This CDR3 contains 15 residues. Unmatched junction bases numbered 7, after V lost 2 bases and J lost 4 bases. Per the germline V gene, CDR1 is MDHEN and CDR2 is SYDVKM. The CDR3: CASSLPAGVSYEQYF. The CDR3 DNA reads TGTGCCAGCAGTTTACCAGCGGGAGTTTCTTACGAGCAGTACTTC.

This chain links TRBV7-2 with TRBJ2-7; 7 positions agree with TRBD2. Germline V CDR1 and CDR2: SGHTA, FQGNSA. The CDR3 extends over 14 amino acids. V lost 0 bases, J lost 4 bases, and 3 bases stayed unmatched. The CDR3, as DNA: TGTGCCAGCAGCTTAGCCAGCGGGAATTACGAGCAGTACTTC. This gives the protein CASSLASGNYEQYF.

The chain combines TRBV6-2 or TRBV6-3 with TRBJ1-1, with D unresolved. With 5 bases removed from V and 3 bases from J, the gap between germline ends came to 13 bases. Germline CDR1 MNHEY, CDR2 SVGEGT. The CDR3 extends over 14 amino acids. The CDR3 spells CASSRSSHDTEAFF. The DNA of the CDR3 is TGTGCCAGCAGTAGGTCATCGCATGACACTGAAGCTTTCTTT.

This clonotype occurred many times. This chain's CDR3 is CASSRGGSNTGELFF. The CDR3 coding sequence is TGTGCCAGCAGTCGCGGGGGGTCGAACACCGGGGAGCTGTTTTTT. This rearrangement joins TRBV12-3 or TRBV12-4 to TRBJ2-2, with 8 bases that match TRBD2. V lost 5 bases, J lost 0 bases, and 2 bases stayed unmatched. This CDR3 has 15 amino acids.

The genes are TRBV12-3 or TRBV12-4 and TRBJ2-7; D unclear. The CDR3 is 14 amino acids. V gave up 5 bases and J gave up 0 bases, with 11 bases separating them. The CDR3 loop is CASSPDTSSYEQYF. CDR3 nucleotide sequence: TGTGCCAGCAGTCCCGACACGAGCTCCTACGAGCAGTACTTC.

The genes are TRBV18 and TRBJ2-3; 7 bases align to TRBD1. From germline, CDR1 is KGHSH and CDR2 LQKENI. V lost 1 base and J lost 4; bases outside the gene matches: 5. This CDR3 comprises 15 residues. The CDR3 sequence: CASSPRTGEPDTQYF. CDR3 DNA sequence: TGTGCCAGCTCACCACGCACAGGGGAGCCAGATACGCAGTATTTT.

This clonotype was detected only a few times. V usage is TRBV29-1 and J usage is TRBJ1-1; D is possibly TRBD1 (5 bases). The CDR3 is 10 amino acids. V was pared by 4 bases and J by 12 bases, with 12 bases between. Germline V gene data show CDR1 as SQVTM and CDR2 as ANQGSEA. CDR3 sequence: CSVVAGATFF. As DNA, the CDR3 is TGCAGCGTTGTCGCTGGGGCTACTTTCTTT.

This sequence joins TRBV7-9 and TRBJ1-2, with no clear D. The V and J ends lost 2 bases and 4 bases respectively, with 11 bases between them. Germline V CDR1 and CDR2: SEHNR, FQNEAQ (reference sequence). This CDR3 is 14 amino acids long. The CDR3 sequence is CASSLSGSGYGYTF. CDR3 nucleotide sequence: TGTGCCAGCAGCTTATCGGGGTCGGGCTATGGCTACACCTTC.

This clonotype was picked up a small number of times. The V and J genes are TRBV14 and TRBJ2-5; the match to TRBD1 covers 7 bases. CDR3 length: 18 residues. In germline, CDR1 is SGHDN, CDR2 FVKESK. V lost 1 base and J lost 2; bases outside the gene matches: 13. The CDR3 bases are TGTGCCAGCAGCCAAGCATACCGGGACAGCCGACGACAAGAGACCCAGTACTTC. This encodes CASSQAYRDSRRQETQYF. The whole variable domain, remainder taken from reference TRBV14 and TRBJ2-5, is EAGVTQFPSHSVIEKGQTVTLRCDPISGHDNLYWYRRVMGKEIKFLLHFVKESKQDESGMPNNRFLAERTGGTYSTLKVQPAELEDSGVYFCASSQAYRDSRRQETQYFGPGTRLLVL.

This clonotype was detected only a few times. V gene TRBV12-3 or TRBV12-4 combines with J gene TRBJ2-1; D call uncertain. Trimming shortened V by 5 bases and J by 0 bases, and 8 bases separated the two germline ends. The CDR3 has 14 amino acids. CDR3 DNA: TGTGCCAGCAGTCCTCAGTACTCCTACAATGAGCAGTTCTTC. Translating it yields CASSPQYSYNEQFF.

This clonotype was seen a handful of times. J is TRBJ1-2 and V is TRBV20-1; D not resolved. This CDR3 has 12 amino acids. Per the germline V gene, CDR1 is DFQATT and CDR2 is SNEGSKA (reference sequence). Trimming shortened V by 6 bases and J by 4 bases, and 12 bases separated the two germline ends. CDR3 sequence (DNA): TGCAGTGCCACGGACCGTGTCTATGGCTACACCTTC. Amino acids: CSATDRVYGYTF.

The chain uses TRBV12-3 or TRBV12-4 and TRBJ2-1, with D perhaps TRBD1 or TRBD2 (6 bases each). The CDR3 has 15 amino acids. Trimming cost V 3 bases and J 4 bases, with 13 bases left between them. DNA of the CDR3: TGTGCCAGCAGTTTTCCGGGGGCATCGTACAATGAGCAGTTCTTC. As protein: CASSFPGASYNEQFF.

V usage is TRBV10-3 and J usage is TRBJ2-7; 7 bases agree with TRBD2. Germline loops: CDR1 ENHRY, CDR2 SYGVKD. The CDR3 spans 14 residues. After removal of 1 base from V and 6 bases from J, the junction contained 6 bases not matched to a gene. CDR3 bases: TGTGCCATCAGTGAGTTACGGGAGGAGGGCGAGCAGTACTTC. It encodes CAISELREEGEQYF.

Ten or more counts support this clonotype. The chain uses TRBV20-1 and TRBJ2-1; D unclear. The ends were cut back, 2 bases at V and 8 bases at J, with 4 bases in the middle. CDR1 and CDR2 (germline): DFQATT, SNEGSKA (reference sequence). The CDR3 totals 10 residues. This CDR3 is CSARYDEQFF. In DNA form, the CDR3 reads TGCAGTGCTAGATACGATGAGCAGTTCTTC.

The table lists this clonotype with a few counts. The chain couples TRBV27 to TRBJ2-3; TRBD1 agrees at 8 bases. Germline trimming cut 5 bases from V and 1 base from J; bases unmatched to any gene: 8. The CDR3 length is 16 residues. Germline V CDR1 and CDR2: MNHEY, SMNVEV (reference sequence). The CDR3: CASSPTRGHGTDTQYF. The CDR3, as DNA: TGTGCCAGCAGTCCCACCAGGGGGCATGGCACAGATACGCAGTATTTT.

This clonotype was detected ten times or more. The rearrangement links TRBV7-9 to TRBJ1-4, with D possibly being TRBD1 (5 bases). CDR1 SEHNR and CDR2 FQNEAQ come from the germline V gene (reference sequence). This CDR3 contains 14 residues. The V gene lost 5 bases and the J gene lost 2 bases, with 9 bases spanning the gap. The CDR3 loop is CASSPRDTNEKLFF. CDR3 nucleotide sequence: TGTGCCAGCAGCCCTAGGGACACTAATGAAAAACTGTTTTTT. Full variable domain (remainder filled in from reference TRBV7-9 and TRBJ1-4): DTGVSQNPRHKITKRGQNVTFRCDPISEHNRLYWYRQTLGQGPEFLTYFQNEAQLEKSRLLSDRFSAERPKGSFSTLEIQRTEQGDSAMYLCASSPRDTNEKLFFGSGTQLSVL.

This clonotype was detected a few times. V is TRBV20-1 and J is TRBJ2-3; D not certain. The CDR3 spans 12 residues. Per the germline V gene, CDR1 is DFQATT and CDR2 is SNEGSKA (reference sequence). Trimming removed 3 bases at V and 2 bases at J, with 6 bases between. CDR3 nucleotides: TGCAGTGCTAGGACTGCCACAGATACGCAGTATTTT. It translates to CSARTATDTQYF.

The chain employs TRBV2 and TRBJ2-1; D is ambiguous. Germline V gene lookup returns CDR1 SNHLY and CDR2 FYNNEI. This CDR3 is built from 15 residues. V lost 4 bases and J lost 1, with 11 bases in between. The CDR3 region has the DNA TGTGCCAGCAGTGTAGCCCAGCTGTCCTACAATGAGCAGTTCTTC. It is translated as CASSVAQLSYNEQFF.

J is TRBJ1-6 and V is TRBV5-1; 7 bases line up with TRBD1. Germline CDR1 SGHRS, CDR2 YFSETQ. The CDR3 runs to 14 residues. V lost 4 bases to trimming and J lost 7 bases; unmatched junction nucleotides: 5. The CDR3 region is CASSGGQTNSPLHF. Written as DNA, the CDR3 is TGCGCCAGCAGCGGGGGACAGACGAATTCACCCCTCCACTTT.

The sample holds a few counts of this clonotype. The V gene is TRBV20-1, the J gene TRBJ1-4, with D uncertain. Per the germline V gene, CDR1 is DFQATT and CDR2 is SNEGSKA (reference sequence). V shed 4 bases and J shed 8 bases, with 17 bases lying between them. This CDR3 has 14 residues. The CDR3 sequence: CSANPTGGSEKLFF. In DNA form, the CDR3 reads TGCAGTGCTAATCCGACGGGTGGTAGCGAAAAACTGTTTTTT.

The J gene is TRBJ1-2, the V gene TRBV6-2 or TRBV6-3, with TRBD1 identical over 8 bases. The CDR3 has 15 amino acids. CDR1 MNHEY and CDR2 SVGEGT come from the germline V gene. V gave up 7 bases and J gave up 3 bases; unmatched junction bases: 10. The CDR3 DNA reads TGTGCCAGCACCCCCCCTCAGGGGGCAGACTATGGCTACACCTTC. Its translation: CASTPPQGADYGYTF.

This clonotype was seen repeatedly, ten times or more. The chain has TRBV4-2 and TRBJ1-3; D gene unclear. The CDR3 consists of 16 residues. Trimming removed 1 base at V and 0 bases at J, with 10 bases between. Germline CDR1 LGHNA, CDR2 YNFKEQ. The CDR3, as DNA: TGTGCCAGCAGCCAAGCGACAAGCCTCTCTGGAAACACCATATATTTT. As protein: CASSQATSLSGNTIYF.

The CDR3 loop reads CASSLGWDQETQYF. The CDR3 bases are TGTGCCAGCAGCTTAGGTTGGGACCAAGAGACCCAGTACTTC. V and J are TRBV13 and TRBJ2-5; no firm D call. V was trimmed by 0 bases and J by 0 bases, leaving 5 bases between them. The CDR3 contains 14 residues. In germline, CDR1 is PRHDT, CDR2 FYEKMQ (reference sequence).

In this sample, this clonotype turned up many times. V usage is TRBV6-2 or TRBV6-3 and J usage is TRBJ2-1, with 8 bases identical to TRBD2. From germline, CDR1 is MNHEY and CDR2 SVGEGT. V trimming: 2 bases; J trimming: 8 bases; junction bases outside the gene matches: 17. This CDR3 spans 18 amino acids. The CDR3 protein is CASSYMSTTSGRGDEQFF. The CDR3 DNA is TGTGCCAGCAGTTACATGTCGACAACGAGCGGGAGAGGGGATGAGCAGTTCTTC.